This T cell receptor (beta chain) was documented in a study of blood T cell repertoires in COVID-19. Study context: Sources were T cells, B-cell-depleted T cells, or PBMCs; the material itself was cDNA or gDNA.

Sequencing used immunoSEQ multiplex PCR; TCRdb keeps in-frame clones, though not all of them. This sample yields hundreds of thousands of clones, of which 80% to 90% are seen a single time; over 2% belongs to the top ten. The CDR3 consists of 15 residues. V lost 0 bases and J 4 bases, leaving 12 bases between the germline ends. CDR1 and CDR2 from the germline V gene are MNHEY and SMNVEV (reference sequence). This receptor was taken from a young man who had recovered from COVID-19. The chain recombines TRBV27 with TRBJ1-1, with D hard to call. The specimen was PBMCs or T cells enriched from blood (not recorded which). CDR3 coding DNA: TGTGCCAGCAGTTTATCCCGGGGTTCGGGCACTGAAGCTTTCTTT. This codes for CASSLSRGSGTEAFF.